This T cell receptor (beta chain) derives from a study of blood T cell repertoires in COVID-19. Unmatched junction bases numbered 3, after V lost 0 bases and J lost 2 bases. The V gene's germline CDR1 is LGHNA and CDR2 YSLEER. The length of the CDR3 is 17 residues. This table comes from immunoSEQ multiplex PCR, and its TCRdb copy is limited to in-frame clones, with some not included. The profile shows a few hundred thousand clones, about 86% of them singletons. The sample consisted of peripheral blood. The gene calls are TRBV4-3 and TRBJ1-6, with 8 bases lining up with TRBD1. The receptor comes from a man in his sixties with acute or convalescent COVID-19. CDR3 coding DNA: TGCGCCAGCAGCCAAGATCTACAGGGGGCCTATAATTCACCCCTCCACTTT. As protein: CASSQDLQGAYNSPLHF.